Below are 9 T cell receptor beta chains sequenced from a single sample in a study of T cells after yellow fever vaccination. TCRdb passed the 5' RACE reads through MiXCR, listing each CDR3 protein once. The profile shows 510,000 or so distinct CDR3 sequences, 15% to 20% of them singletons. Specimen: PBMCs, collected 15 days after the yellow fever booster vaccination. Receptors originate from a man aged 25 to 40 who received the YFV17D yellow fever vaccine.

This clonotype came up a few times. In DNA form, the CDR3 reads TGCGCCAGCAGTGATACAGGGGGCACGGAGACCCAGTACTTC. This gives the protein CASSDTGGTETQYF. The rearrangement uses TRBV10-1 and TRBJ2-5, with TRBD1 matching 9 bases. The CDR3 has 14 amino acids. Germline CDR1 reads WNHNN; CDR2 reads SYGVQD (reference sequence). Germline trimming cut 3 bases from V and 5 bases from J; bases unmatched to any gene: 4.

This clonotype was seen only a few times. The chain recombines TRBV2 with TRBJ1-5; D remains ambiguous. Germline CDR1 reads SNHLY; CDR2 reads FYNNEI. V gave up 6 bases and J gave up 3 bases, with 6 bases separating them. This CDR3 comprises 12 residues. In DNA form, the CDR3 reads TGTGCCAGCAGGGATCTCAATCAGCCCCAGCATTTT. Protein sequence: CASRDLNQPQHF.

This clonotype was counted a few times. The rearrangement uses TRBV6-1 and TRBJ2-7, with 9 positions matching TRBD2. From germline, CDR1 is MNHNS and CDR2 SASEGT. There are 13 residues in the CDR3. V was clipped by 8 bases and J by 4 bases; unmatched bases: 6. The CDR3 DNA sequence: TGTGCCAGCGCAGTAGCGGGAGCTTACGAGCAGTACTTC. Its translation is CASAVAGAYEQYF.

This clonotype was counted a few times. This chain uses TRBV20-1 with TRBJ2-2; 8 bases align to TRBD2. V shed 3 bases and J 4 bases; nucleotides not matched to a gene: 7. The CDR3 runs 15 residues. The germline V gene has CDR1 DFQATT and CDR2 SNEGSKA (reference sequence). CDR3 residues: CSARGTSGSTGELFF. CDR3 nucleotides: TGCAGTGCTAGGGGGACTAGTGGGTCCACCGGGGAGCTGTTTTTT.

This clonotype has only a few counts. V usage is TRBV5-1 and J usage is TRBJ2-1, with a possible D match to TRBD1 (6 bases). Trimming cost V 0 bases and J 3 bases, with 16 bases left between them. CDR3 length equals 17 residues. Germline V gene data show CDR1 as SGHRS and CDR2 as YFSETQ. The CDR3 nucleotides read TGCGCCAGCAGCTTGGAATTTCTAGGGGGAATCTACAATGAGCAGTTCTTC. It specifies CASSLEFLGGIYNEQFF.

This clonotype has a handful of counts. This chain links TRBV12-3 or TRBV12-4 with TRBJ2-5, with 7 bases that match TRBD1. The CDR3 loop spans 14 amino acids. Trimming removed 6 bases from V and 4 bases from J; junction bases left unmatched: 8. The CDR3 spells CASRLQGTLETQYF. In DNA form, the CDR3 reads TGTGCCAGCAGGTTACAGGGGACCTTAGAGACCCAGTACTTC.

This clonotype was seen a few times. The DNA of the CDR3 is TGTGCCACCAGTGATTTCTCGGGGACTGAGCAGTTCTTC. Translating it yields CATSDFSGTEQFF. The chain carries TRBV24-1 and TRBJ2-1; the D call may be TRBD1 or TRBD2 (5 bases each). CDR3 size: 13 residues. V lost 1 base and J lost 9, with 9 bases in between. The germline V gene encodes CDR1 KGHDR and CDR2 SFDVKD.

This clonotype was recorded a few times. V usage is TRBV10-2 and J usage is TRBJ2-2; D is ambiguous. Germline assignment: CDR1 WSHSY and CDR2 SAAADI. This CDR3 contains 13 residues. Trimming removed 3 bases at V and 6 bases at J, with 8 bases between. CDR3 nucleotides: TGCGCCAGCAGTGAAACAGCCGCCGGGGAGCTGTTTTTT. Its translation: CASSETAAGELFF.

The chain joins TRBV20-1 to TRBJ2-3; D ambiguous. Trimming pared 3 bases from V and 3 bases from J, leaving 7 bases between. The germline V gene encodes CDR1 DFQATT and CDR2 SNEGSKA (reference sequence). CDR3 length: 12 residues. CDR3 sequence: CSASDGTDTQYF. The CDR3 bases are TGCAGTGCTAGTGACGGTACAGATACGCAGTATTTT.